Presented here are 4 T cell receptor beta chains from one specimen sequenced in a study of tumor and adjacent non-tumor tissue in lung cancer. Three rounds of nested PCR, following a modified ARM-PCR protocol, produced the TCRbeta library. In TCRdb, the multiplex PCR reads were re-called with MiXCR into one record per CDR3 protein. The sample has under 95,000 distinct CDR3 sequences, about 70% seen once. This sample's RNA came from whole unsorted tissue. The sample taken for sequencing was lung tumor tissue. The receptor set was obtained from a man aged 55 to 69 with non-small cell lung cancer.

Worth noting for this clonotype: A read error may produce the germline difference seen at one junction end. Written as DNA, the CDR3 is TGTGCCTGCAGCTTATTGATAAAAACATGCTACACCTTC. Its translation: CACSLLIKTCYTF. J is TRBJ1-2 and V is TRBV11-2; D ambiguous. The CDR3 has 13 residues. CDR1 and CDR2 (germline): SGHAT, FQNNGV.

Comments on this clonotype: A much larger clone lies one base from this, so it may be a read error. The chain links TRBV5-1 to TRBJ2-5, with TRBD2 as a possible D gene (6 bases). The CDR3 totals 15 residues. Germline V gene sequence: CDR1 SGHRS, CDR2 YFSETQ. Here the CDR3 reads CASSPGTQTEEAQYF. CDR3 nucleotides: TGCGCCAGCAGCCCCGGGACTCAGACAGAAGAGGCCCAGTACTTC.

The chain carries TRBV11-1 and TRBJ2-6; no clear D gene. The CDR3 runs to 15 residues. Looked up from germline, CDR1 is SGHAT and CDR2 is FQDESV (reference sequence). Between the trimmed V and J ends, which lost 5 bases and 5 bases, there was a span of 13 bases. In DNA form, the CDR3 reads TGTGCCAGCAGCACCCGCCTCCCTAGGGCCAACGTCCTGACTTTC. It specifies CASSTRLPRANVLTF.

This clonotype was counted many times. The CDR3: CSATRVQETQYF. As DNA, the CDR3 is TGCAGTGCTACCAGGGTTCAAGAGACCCAGTACTTC. The V and J genes are TRBV20-1 and TRBJ2-5, with D possibly TRBD1 on 5 matching bases. The CDR3 spans 12 residues. V gave up 4 bases and J gave up 2 bases, with 8 bases separating them. Germline CDR1 DFQATT, CDR2 SNEGSKA (reference sequence).